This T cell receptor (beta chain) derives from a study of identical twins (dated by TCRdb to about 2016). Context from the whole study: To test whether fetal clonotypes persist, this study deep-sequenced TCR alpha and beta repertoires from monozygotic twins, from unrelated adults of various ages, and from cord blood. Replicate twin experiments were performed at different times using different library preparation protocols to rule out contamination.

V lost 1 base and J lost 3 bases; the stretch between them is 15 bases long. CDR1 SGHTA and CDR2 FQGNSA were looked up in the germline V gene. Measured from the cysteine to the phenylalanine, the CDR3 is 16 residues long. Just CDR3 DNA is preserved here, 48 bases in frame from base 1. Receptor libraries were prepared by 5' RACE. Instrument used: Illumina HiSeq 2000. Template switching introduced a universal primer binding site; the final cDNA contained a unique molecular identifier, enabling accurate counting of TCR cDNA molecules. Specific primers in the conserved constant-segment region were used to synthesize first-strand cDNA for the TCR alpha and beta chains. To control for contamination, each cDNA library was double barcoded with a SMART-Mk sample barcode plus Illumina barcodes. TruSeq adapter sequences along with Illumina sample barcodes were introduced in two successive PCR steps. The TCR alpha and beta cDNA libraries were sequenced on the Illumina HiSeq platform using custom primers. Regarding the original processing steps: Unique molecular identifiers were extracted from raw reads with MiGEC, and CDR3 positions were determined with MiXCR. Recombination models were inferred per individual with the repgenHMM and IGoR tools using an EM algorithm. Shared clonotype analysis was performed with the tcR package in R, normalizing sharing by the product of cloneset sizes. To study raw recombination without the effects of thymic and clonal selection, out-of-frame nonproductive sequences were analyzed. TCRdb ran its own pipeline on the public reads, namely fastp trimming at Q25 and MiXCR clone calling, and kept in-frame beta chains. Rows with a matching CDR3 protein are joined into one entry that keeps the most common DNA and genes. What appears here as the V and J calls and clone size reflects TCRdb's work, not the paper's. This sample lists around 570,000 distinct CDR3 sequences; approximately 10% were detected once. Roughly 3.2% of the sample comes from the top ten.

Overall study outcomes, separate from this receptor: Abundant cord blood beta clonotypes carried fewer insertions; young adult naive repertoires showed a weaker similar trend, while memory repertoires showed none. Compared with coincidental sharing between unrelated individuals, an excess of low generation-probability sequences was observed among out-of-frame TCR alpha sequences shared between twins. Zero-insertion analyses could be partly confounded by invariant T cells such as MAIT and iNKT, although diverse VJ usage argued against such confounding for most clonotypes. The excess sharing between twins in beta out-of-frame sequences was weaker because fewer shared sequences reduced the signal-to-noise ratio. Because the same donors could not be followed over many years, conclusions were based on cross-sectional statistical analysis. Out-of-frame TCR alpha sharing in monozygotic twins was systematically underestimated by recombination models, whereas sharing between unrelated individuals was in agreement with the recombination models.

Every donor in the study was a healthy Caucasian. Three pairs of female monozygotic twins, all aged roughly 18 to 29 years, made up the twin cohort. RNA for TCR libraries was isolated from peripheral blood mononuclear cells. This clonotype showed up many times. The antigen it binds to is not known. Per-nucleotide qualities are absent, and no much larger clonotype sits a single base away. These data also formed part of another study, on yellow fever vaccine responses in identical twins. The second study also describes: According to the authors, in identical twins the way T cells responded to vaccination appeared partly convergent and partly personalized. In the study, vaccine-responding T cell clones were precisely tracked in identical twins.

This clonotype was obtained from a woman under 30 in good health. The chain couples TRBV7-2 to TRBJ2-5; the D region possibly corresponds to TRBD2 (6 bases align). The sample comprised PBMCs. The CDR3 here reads CASSLGSAGGKETQYF. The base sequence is TGTGCCAGCAGCTTAGGATCGGCCGGAGGGAAAGAGACCCAGTACTTC. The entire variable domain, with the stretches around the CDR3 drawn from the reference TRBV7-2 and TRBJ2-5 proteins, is GAGVSQSPSNKVTEKGKDVELRCDPISGHTALYWYRQSLGQGLEFLIYFQGNSAPDKSGLPSDRFSAERTGGSVSTLTIQRTQQEDSAVYLCASSLGSAGGKETQYFGPGTRLLVL.